Listed here are 2 T cell receptor beta chains from one sample, sequenced in a study of T cell responses to AZD1222 COVID-19 vaccine. Sequencing was performed with immunoSEQ multiplex PCR; in TCRdb, only in-frame clones are kept and a portion is missing. The sample comprises 110,000 or so clones, roughly 88% of which are singletons, and approximately 17% rests with the top ten. The input for sequencing was peripheral blood, taken on day 0 of AZD1222 vaccination. Receptor source: an adult in good health.

This chain connects TRBV19 to TRBJ2-7; TRBD1 matches 10 bases. J was trimmed by 2 bases and V by 6 bases; bases with no gene match: 4. CDR1 is LNHDA, CDR2 SQIVND, per germline (reference sequence). CDR3 length equals 14 residues. In DNA, the CDR3 is TGTGCCAGTAGGGGGACAGGGGCCCCCTACGAGCAGTACTTC. This codes for CASRGTGAPYEQYF.

The chain joins TRBV9 to TRBJ1-1, with a tentative D call TRBD1 (5 bases). Germline CDR1 SGDLS, CDR2 YYNGEE. The CDR3 is 18 residues long. The V end lost 0 bases, the J end lost 1 base, and 19 bases lay between the germline ends. Here the CDR3 DNA reads TGTGCCAGCAGCGTAGCTGGGGGGACGGGGGTAGGGAACACTGAAGCTTTCTTT. Translated, it gives CASSVAGGTGVGNTEAFF.